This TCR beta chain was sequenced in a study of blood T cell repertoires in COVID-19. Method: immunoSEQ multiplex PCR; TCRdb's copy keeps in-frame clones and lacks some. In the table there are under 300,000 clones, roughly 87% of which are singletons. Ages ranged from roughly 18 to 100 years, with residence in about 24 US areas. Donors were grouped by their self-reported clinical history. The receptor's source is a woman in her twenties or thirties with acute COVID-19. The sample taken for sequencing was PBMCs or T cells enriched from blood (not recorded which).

CDR3 DNA sequence: TGTGCCAGCAGCCAGGCTAGAGGGTACGAGCAGTACTTC. It encodes CASSQARGYEQYF. The rearrangement uses TRBV3-1 (or the pseudogene TRBV3-2) and TRBJ2-7; possibly TRBD2 for D (5 bases). Germline V gives CDR1 LGHDT, CDR2 YNNKEL (reference sequence). Trimming removed 3 bases at V and 4 bases at J, with 10 bases between. The CDR3 is 13 amino acids.